Below, 5 T cell receptor beta chains from the same sample are listed, as sequenced in a study of T-cell reconstitution after alpha-beta-depleted transplantation in children. The library targeted TCRbeta and was prepared with unique molecular identifiers. TCRdb used MiXCR to reprocess the PCR reads, holding one entry per CDR3 protein. The sample records 450,000 to 500,000 distinct CDR3 sequences, around 12% being singletons. This material consisted of PBMCs from the stem cell graft donor, taken from the stem cell graft. These receptors all come from a human donor who donated a stem cell graft to a child with combined immunodeficiency.

This clonotype was counted many times. The chain couples TRBV7-9 to TRBJ2-3, with 9 nucleotides matching TRBD2. Germline V gives CDR1 SEHNR, CDR2 FQNEAQ (reference sequence). CDR3 length: 15 amino acids. J lost 0 bases, V lost 8 bases, and 6 bases had no gene match. The CDR3 DNA follows: TGTGCCAGCGGGGAGAGCGGGAGGAGCACAGATACGCAGTATTTT. Protein: CASGESGRSTDTQYF.

The J gene is TRBJ2-1, the V gene TRBV20-1, with 8 nucleotides matching TRBD2. The junction had 9 bases not matched to a gene; V was cut back by 4 bases and J by 7 bases. Germline CDR1 reads DFQATT; CDR2 reads SNEGSKA (reference sequence). The CDR3 contains 14 residues. The CDR3 DNA follows: TGCAGTGCTATGTCGGCGGGGGGCGTGAATGAGCAGTTCTTC. Protein product: CSAMSAGGVNEQFF.

This clonotype was detected ten times or more. The V gene is TRBV12-3 or TRBV12-4, the J gene TRBJ2-3; TRBD1 matches at 9 bases. V shed 6 bases and J 4 bases; nucleotides not matched to a gene: 8. This CDR3 contains 15 residues. This chain's CDR3 is CASSLGQGGADTQYF. The CDR3 DNA follows: TGTGCCAGCAGCTTGGGACAGGGAGGCGCAGATACGCAGTATTTT.

This clonotype appeared a few times. The V call is TRBV7-8, the J call TRBJ2-7; tentatively, D is TRBD2 (6 bases). Germline V gives CDR1 SGHVS, CDR2 FQNEAQ. CDR3 length: 14 residues. Deletions cut 6 bases from V and 4 bases from J, with 16 bases between. This chain's CDR3 is CASSITAGIYEQYF. In nucleotides, the CDR3 is TGTGCCAGCAGTATCACGGCGGGGATTTACGAGCAGTACTTC.

V and J are TRBV4-3 and TRBJ2-6, with D unclear. Germline CDR1 is LGHNA and CDR2 is YSLEER. V shed 7 bases and J shed 4 bases, with 17 bases lying between them. The CDR3 sequence is 16 residues long. The CDR3 nucleotides read TGCGCCAGCACCTCCTATACGCTCGAAGGGGCCAACGTCCTGACTTTC. Translation: CASTSYTLEGANVLTF.